These 14 T cell receptor beta chains share one sample of origin, sequenced in a study of CD8 T cells in Susac syndrome. Random hexamers were used to reverse transcribe an amount of roughly 0.5 to 1 ug RNA. TCRdb re-called the immunoSEQ multiplex PCR reads with MiXCR, one entry per CDR3 protein. The sample holds hundreds of thousands of distinct CDR3 sequences; 92% are singletons and the top ten take about 0.12%. The source material was CD8+ T cells from PBMCs. The receptors here all came from a human donor with multiple sclerosis.

The V gene is TRBV6-2 or TRBV6-3, the J gene TRBJ2-5, with 8 bases aligning to TRBD2. V shed 4 bases and J 13 bases; nucleotides not matched to a gene: 11. Per the germline V gene, CDR1 is MNHEY and CDR2 is SVGEGT. The CDR3 runs to 13 residues. The CDR3 here is CASSFDPSGRGYF. In DNA, the CDR3 is TGTGCCAGCAGTTTCGACCCCAGCGGGAGAGGGTACTTC.

The chain has TRBV12-3 or TRBV12-4 and TRBJ1-1; 8 positions agree with TRBD1. CDR3 length: 15 residues. The J segment lost 2 bases and the V segment lost 4 bases, leaving 6 bases of the junction unmatched. The DNA of the CDR3 is TGTGCCAGCAGTTCATCGACAGGGGCAAACACTGAAGCTTTCTTT. Residues: CASSSSTGANTEAFF.

This rearrangement joins TRBV14 to TRBJ2-7; possible D gene TRBD1, 5 bases. The CDR3 is made up of 13 amino acids. Trimming stripped 4 bases from V and 5 bases from J, with 12 bases between. Germline V CDR1 and CDR2: SGHDN, FVKESK. The CDR3 nucleotides read TGTGCCAGCAGCCGTCTTGACAGCAACGAGCAGTACTTC. It yields the protein CASSRLDSNEQYF.

The CDR3 loop reads CASSYFSETGGYEQYF. In DNA, the CDR3 is TGTGCCAGCAGTTACTTCTCTGAGACAGGGGGCTACGAGCAGTACTTC. The V gene is TRBV6-5, the J gene TRBJ2-7; TRBD1 agrees at 9 bases. The V segment lost 1 base and the J segment 3 bases; nucleotides outside the gene matches: 7. Germline-derived CDR1 and CDR2 are MNHEY and SVGAGI. CDR3 length equals 16 residues.

This chain connects TRBV12-3 or TRBV12-4 to TRBJ2-2, with D unresolved. This CDR3 comprises 11 residues. V lost 6 bases and J lost 5, with 4 bases in between. As DNA, the CDR3 is TGTGCCAGCAGGATAACCGGGGAGCTGTTTTTT. This gives the protein CASRITGELFF.

The rearrangement joins TRBV2 to TRBJ1-3; possible D gene TRBD1, 5 bases. The CDR3 sequence is 13 residues long. V shed 10 bases and J shed 1 base, with 11 bases lying between them. Germline CDR1 and CDR2: SNHLY and FYNNEI. The CDR3 bases are TGTGCCACCCAGGACACTTCTGGAAACACCATATATTTT. This encodes CATQDTSGNTIYF.

The V call is TRBV20-1, the J call TRBJ1-1, with unresolved D. This CDR3 is 13 amino acids long. Trimming stripped 1 base from V and 5 bases from J, with 11 bases between. CDR1 is DFQATT, CDR2 SNEGSKA, per germline (reference sequence). CDR3 DNA sequence: TGCAGTGCTAGAGGAGGGAAGAGGACTGAAGCTTTCTTT. Amino acids: CSARGGKRTEAFF.

The rearrangement joins TRBV27 to TRBJ1-4, with D possibly matching TRBD1 (6 bases). The V and J ends lost 7 bases and 7 bases respectively, with 13 bases between them. Germline CDR1 reads MNHEY; CDR2 reads SMNVEV (reference sequence). The CDR3 spans 13 residues. The CDR3 reads CASTSEGGEKLFF. The DNA for the CDR3 is TGTGCCAGCACTTCGGAAGGGGGTGAAAAACTGTTTTTT.

V is TRBV4-1 and J is TRBJ2-2; D unresolved. The CDR3 sequence is 11 residues long. The germline CDR1 and CDR2 sequences are MGHRA and YSYEKL. V shed 9 bases and J shed 5 bases, with 7 bases lying between them. In DNA, the CDR3 is TGCGCCAGTTTGGGGACCGGGGAGCTGTTTTTT. It translates to CASLGTGELFF.

The V and J genes are TRBV4-1 and TRBJ2-1; D unresolved. The CDR3 is 17 residues long. Trimming took off 1 base at V and 0 bases at J, with 13 bases between the two ends. Germline CDR1 MGHRA, CDR2 YSYEKL. The CDR3 region is CASSQVEASRSYNEQFF. CDR3 sequence (DNA): TGCGCCAGCAGCCAAGTCGAAGCGAGTCGCTCCTACAATGAGCAGTTCTTC.

The rearrangement links TRBV29-1 to TRBJ2-1; 8 bases align to TRBD1. J gave up 7 bases and V 6 bases, and 8 bases lay outside the gene matches. The CDR3 length is 13 residues. Germline values: CDR1 SQVTM, CDR2 ANQGSEA. CDR3: CSVEDRVFNEQFF. The CDR3 nucleotides read TGCAGCGTCGAGGACAGGGTGTTTAATGAGCAGTTCTTC.

The chain has TRBV6-6 and TRBJ1-6, with 10 bases fitting TRBD1. V lost 6 bases, J lost 7 bases, and 9 bases stayed unmatched. The CDR3 sequence is 16 residues long. Germline lookup yields CDR1 MNHNY and CDR2 SVGAGI (reference sequence). CDR3 coding DNA: TGTGCCAGCAGACTAGGCGGGGACAGGGGAAATTCACCCCTCCACTTT. This gives the protein CASRLGGDRGNSPLHF.

V and J are TRBV9 and TRBJ2-7, with D tentatively TRBD1 (6 bases). Germline loops: CDR1 SGDLS, CDR2 YYNGEE. CDR3 size: 14 residues. Deletions cut 0 bases from V and 6 bases from J, with 13 bases between. Here the CDR3 reads CASSVEGVQGEQYF. In nucleotides, the CDR3 is TGTGCCAGCAGCGTAGAGGGGGTTCAAGGCGAGCAGTACTTC.

J is TRBJ1-2 and V is TRBV5-4, with TRBD1 matching over 10 bases. Germline V gives CDR1 SGHNT, CDR2 YYREEE (reference sequence). Trimming at V came to 3 bases and at J to 7 bases, leaving 12 bases not matched to a gene. This CDR3 is built from 16 residues. The CDR3 DNA reads TGTGCCAGCAGCTGTCACCACGGACAGGGGGAGTGTGGCTACACCTTC. Translating gives CASSCHHGQGECGYTF.